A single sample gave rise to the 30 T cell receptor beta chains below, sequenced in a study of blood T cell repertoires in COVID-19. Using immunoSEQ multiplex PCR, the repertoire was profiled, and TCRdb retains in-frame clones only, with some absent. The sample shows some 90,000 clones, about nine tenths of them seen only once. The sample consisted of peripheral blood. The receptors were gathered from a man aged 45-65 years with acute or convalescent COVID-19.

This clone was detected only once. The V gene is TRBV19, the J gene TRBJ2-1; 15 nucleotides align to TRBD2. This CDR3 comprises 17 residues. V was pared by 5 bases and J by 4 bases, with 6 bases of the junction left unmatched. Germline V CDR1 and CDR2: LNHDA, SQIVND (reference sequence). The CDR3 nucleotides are TGTGCCAGTAGTTCCCGGACTAGCGGGGGGGGGTACAATGAGCAGTTCTTC. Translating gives CASSSRTSGGGYNEQFF.

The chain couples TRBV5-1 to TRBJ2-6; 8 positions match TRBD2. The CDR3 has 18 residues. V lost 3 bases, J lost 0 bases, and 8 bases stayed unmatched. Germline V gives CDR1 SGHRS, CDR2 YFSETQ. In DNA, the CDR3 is TGCGCCAGCAGCTGGGGGGCGGGGGGCGTCTCTGGGGCCAACGTCCTGACTTTC. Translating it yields CASSWGAGGVSGANVLTF.

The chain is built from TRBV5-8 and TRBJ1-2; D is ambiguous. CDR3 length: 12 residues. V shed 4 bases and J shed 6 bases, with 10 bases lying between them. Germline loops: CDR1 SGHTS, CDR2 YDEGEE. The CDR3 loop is CASSPRAHGYTF. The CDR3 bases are TGTGCCAGCAGCCCGAGAGCCCATGGCTACACCTTC. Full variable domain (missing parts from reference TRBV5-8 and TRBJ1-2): EAGVTQSPTHLIKTRGQQATLRCSPISGHTSVYWYQQALGLGLQFLLWYDEGEERNRGNFPPRFSGRQFPNYSSELNVNALELEDSALYLCASSPRAHGYTFGSGTRLTVV.

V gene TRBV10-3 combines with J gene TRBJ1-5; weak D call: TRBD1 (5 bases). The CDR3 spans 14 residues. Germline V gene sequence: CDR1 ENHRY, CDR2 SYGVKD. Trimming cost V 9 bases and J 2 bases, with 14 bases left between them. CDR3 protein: CAISPGGGNQPQHF. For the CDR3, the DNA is TGTGCCATTTCCCCGGGGGGTGGCAATCAGCCCCAGCATTTT.

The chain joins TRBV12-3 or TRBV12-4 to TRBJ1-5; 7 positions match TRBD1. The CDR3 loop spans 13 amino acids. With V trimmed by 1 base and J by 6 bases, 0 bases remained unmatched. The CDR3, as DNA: TGTGCCAGCAGTTTAGGGACAGGTCAGCCCCAGCATTTT. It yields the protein CASSLGTGQPQHF.

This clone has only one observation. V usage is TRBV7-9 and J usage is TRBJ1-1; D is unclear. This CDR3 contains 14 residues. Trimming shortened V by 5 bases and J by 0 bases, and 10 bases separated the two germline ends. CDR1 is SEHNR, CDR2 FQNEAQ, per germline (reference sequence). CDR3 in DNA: TGTGCCAGCAGCGTTCCTCAGATGAACACTGAAGCTTTCTTT. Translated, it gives CASSVPQMNTEAFF. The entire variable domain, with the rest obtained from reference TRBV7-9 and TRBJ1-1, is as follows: DTGVSQNPRHKITKRGQNVTFRCDPISEHNRLYWYRQTLGQGPEFLTYFQNEAQLEKSRLLSDRFSAERPKGSFSTLEIQRTEQGDSAMYLCASSVPQMNTEAFFGQGTRLTVV.

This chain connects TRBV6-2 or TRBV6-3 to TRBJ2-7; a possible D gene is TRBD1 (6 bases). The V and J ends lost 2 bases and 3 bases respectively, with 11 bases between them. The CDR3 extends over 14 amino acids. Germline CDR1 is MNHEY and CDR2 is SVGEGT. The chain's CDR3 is CASSYPQGHYEQYV. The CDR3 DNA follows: TGTGCCAGCAGTTACCCACAGGGTCACTACGAGCAGTACGTC.

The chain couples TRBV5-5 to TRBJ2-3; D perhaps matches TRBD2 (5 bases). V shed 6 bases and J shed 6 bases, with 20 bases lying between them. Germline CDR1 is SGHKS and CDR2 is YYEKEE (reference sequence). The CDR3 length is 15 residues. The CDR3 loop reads CASTPGLSPGDTQYF. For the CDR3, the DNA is TGTGCCAGCACCCCCGGGTTAAGCCCGGGGGATACGCAGTATTTT. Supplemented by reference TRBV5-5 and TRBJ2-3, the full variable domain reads DAGVTQSPTHLIKTRGQQVTLRCSPISGHKSVSWYQQVLGQGPQFIFQYYEKEERGRGNFPDRFSARQFPNYSSELNVNALLLGDSALYLCASTPGLSPGDTQYFGPGTRLTVL.

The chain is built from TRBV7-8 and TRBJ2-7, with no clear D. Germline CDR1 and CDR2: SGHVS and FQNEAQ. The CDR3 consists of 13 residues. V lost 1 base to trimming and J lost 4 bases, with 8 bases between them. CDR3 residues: CASSLGVNYEQYV. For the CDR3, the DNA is TGTGCCAGCAGCTTAGGCGTAAATTACGAGCAGTACGTC.

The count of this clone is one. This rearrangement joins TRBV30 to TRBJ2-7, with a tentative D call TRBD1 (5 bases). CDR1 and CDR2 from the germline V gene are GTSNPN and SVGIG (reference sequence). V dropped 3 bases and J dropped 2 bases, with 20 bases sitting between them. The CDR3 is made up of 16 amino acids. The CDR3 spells CAWRQTDSITTYEQYF. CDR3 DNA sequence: TGTGCCTGGAGGCAAACCGACAGTATCACCACCTACGAGCAGTACTTC.

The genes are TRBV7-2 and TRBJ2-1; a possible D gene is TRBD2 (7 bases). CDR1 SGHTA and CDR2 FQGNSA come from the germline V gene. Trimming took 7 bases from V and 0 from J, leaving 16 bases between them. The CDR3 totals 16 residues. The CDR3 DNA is TGTGCCAGCACTCGGGGGCGGGGGAGCTCCTACAATGAGCAGTTCTTC. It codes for CASTRGRGSSYNEQFF.

CDR3 in amino acids: CASSPGTTDTQYF. In DNA, the CDR3 is TGTGCCAGCAGCCCCGGGACAACAGATACGCAGTATTTT. J is TRBJ2-3 and V is TRBV7-3; tentative D call: TRBD1 (6 bases). The length of the CDR3 is 13 residues. V was cut by 5 bases and J by 3 bases, with 9 bases left in between. Germline assignment: CDR1 SGHTA and CDR2 FQGTGA.

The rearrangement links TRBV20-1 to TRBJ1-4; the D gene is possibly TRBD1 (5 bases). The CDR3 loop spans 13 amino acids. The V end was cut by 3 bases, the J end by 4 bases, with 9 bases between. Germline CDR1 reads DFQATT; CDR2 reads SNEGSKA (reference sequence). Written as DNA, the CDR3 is TGCAGTGCTAGTACCGGGGGTAATGAAAAACTGTTTTTT. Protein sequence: CSASTGGNEKLFF.

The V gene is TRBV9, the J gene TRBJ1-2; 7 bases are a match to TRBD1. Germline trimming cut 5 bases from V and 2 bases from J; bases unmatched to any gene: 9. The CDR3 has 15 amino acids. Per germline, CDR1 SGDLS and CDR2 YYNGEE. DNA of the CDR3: TGTGCCAGCAGTGAACGACCGACAGGGAACTATGGCTACACCTTC. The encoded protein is CASSERPTGNYGYTF.

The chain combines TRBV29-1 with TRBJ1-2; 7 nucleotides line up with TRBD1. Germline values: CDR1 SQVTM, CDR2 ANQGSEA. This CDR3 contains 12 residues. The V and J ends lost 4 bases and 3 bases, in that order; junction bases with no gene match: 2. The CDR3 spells CSVGTGDYGYTF. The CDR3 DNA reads TGCAGCGTTGGGACAGGCGACTATGGCTACACCTTC.

CDR3 nucleotide sequence: TGTGCCACCAGTGCCTCCGGACAGTCGGGGATTACCTACAATGAGCAGTTCTTC. Translation gives CATSASGQSGITYNEQFF. This chain joins TRBV24-1 and TRBJ2-1, with a weak D call TRBD1 (6 bases). The germline gives CDR1 KGHDR, CDR2 SFDVKD. CDR3 length: 18 residues. Deletions cut 5 bases from V and 2 bases from J, with 21 bases between.

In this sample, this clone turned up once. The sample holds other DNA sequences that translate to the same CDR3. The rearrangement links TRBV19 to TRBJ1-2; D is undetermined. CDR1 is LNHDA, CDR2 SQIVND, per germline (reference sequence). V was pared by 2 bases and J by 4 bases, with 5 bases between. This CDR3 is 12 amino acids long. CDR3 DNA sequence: TGTGCCAGTAGTATATCAGTCTATGGCTACACCTTC. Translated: CASSISVYGYTF.

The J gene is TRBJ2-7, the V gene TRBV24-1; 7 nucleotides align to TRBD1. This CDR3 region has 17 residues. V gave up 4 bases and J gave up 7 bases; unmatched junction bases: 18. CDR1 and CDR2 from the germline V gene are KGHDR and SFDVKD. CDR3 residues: CATSDRTPDRLPGEQYV. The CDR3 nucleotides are TGTGCCACCAGTGACCGAACTCCGGACAGGCTCCCGGGGGAGCAGTACGTC.

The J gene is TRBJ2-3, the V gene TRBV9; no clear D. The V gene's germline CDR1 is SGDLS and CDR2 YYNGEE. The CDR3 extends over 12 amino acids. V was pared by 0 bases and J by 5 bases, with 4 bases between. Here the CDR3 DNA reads TGTGCCAGCAGCGTAGCCCAAGATACGCAGTATTTT. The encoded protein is CASSVAQDTQYF. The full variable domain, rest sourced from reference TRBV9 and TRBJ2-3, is DSGVTQTPKHLITATGQRVTLRCSPRSGDLSVYWYQQSLDQGLQFLIQYYNGEERAKGNILERFSAQQFPDLHSELNLSSLELGDSALYFCASSVAQDTQYFGPGTRLTVL.

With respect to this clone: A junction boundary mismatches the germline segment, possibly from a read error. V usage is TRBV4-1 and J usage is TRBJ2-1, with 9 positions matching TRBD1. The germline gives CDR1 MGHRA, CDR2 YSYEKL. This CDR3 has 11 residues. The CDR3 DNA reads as TGCGCCAGCAGCCCGGGGGACAGGGTCGTCTTC. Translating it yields CASSPGDRVVF.

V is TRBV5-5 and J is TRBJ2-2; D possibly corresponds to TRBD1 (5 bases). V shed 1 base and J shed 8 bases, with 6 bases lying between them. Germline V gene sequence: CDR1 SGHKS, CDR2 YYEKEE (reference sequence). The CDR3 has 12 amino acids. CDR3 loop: CASSLTGGELFF. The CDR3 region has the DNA TGTGCCAGCAGCTTGACAGGAGGGGAGCTGTTTTTT.

Written as DNA, the CDR3 is TGTGCCAGCAGTTTAAGCAGGGGCAGAGAGACCCAGTACTTC. This gives the protein CASSLSRGRETQYF. The V gene is TRBV27, the J gene TRBJ2-5, with D possibly matching TRBD1 (6 bases). Germline loops: CDR1 MNHEY, CDR2 SMNVEV (reference sequence). V was clipped by 2 bases and J by 4 bases, with 11 bases between them. CDR3 size: 14 residues.

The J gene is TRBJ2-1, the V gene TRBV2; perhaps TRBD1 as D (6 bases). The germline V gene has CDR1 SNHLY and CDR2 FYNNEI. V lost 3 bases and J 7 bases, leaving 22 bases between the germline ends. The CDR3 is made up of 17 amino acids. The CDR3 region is CASSESIGRGIKNEQFF. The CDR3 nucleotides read TGTGCCAGCAGTGAGTCTATCGGCAGGGGAATAAAGAATGAGCAGTTCTTC.

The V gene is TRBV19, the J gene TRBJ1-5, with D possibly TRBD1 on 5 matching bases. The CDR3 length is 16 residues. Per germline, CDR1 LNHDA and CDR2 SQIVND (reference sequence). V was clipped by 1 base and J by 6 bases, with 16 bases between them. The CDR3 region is CASSIGGGAAFQPQHF. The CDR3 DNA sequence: TGTGCCAGTAGTATAGGAGGAGGGGCAGCCTTTCAGCCCCAGCATTTT.

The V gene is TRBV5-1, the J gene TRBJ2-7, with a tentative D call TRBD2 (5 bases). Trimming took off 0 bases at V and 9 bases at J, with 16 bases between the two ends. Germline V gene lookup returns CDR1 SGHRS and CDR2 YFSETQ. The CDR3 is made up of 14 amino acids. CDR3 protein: CASSLGGILAGQYF. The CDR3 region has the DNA TGCGCCAGCAGCTTGGGTGGTATTTTGGCGGGGCAGTACTTC.

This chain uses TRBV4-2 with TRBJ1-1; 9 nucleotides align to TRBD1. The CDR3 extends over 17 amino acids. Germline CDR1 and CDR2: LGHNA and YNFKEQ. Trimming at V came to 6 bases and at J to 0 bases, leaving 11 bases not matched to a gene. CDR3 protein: CASREGQGVQLNTEAFF. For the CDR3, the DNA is TGTGCCAGCAGGGAGGGACAGGGTGTCCAACTGAACACTGAAGCTTTCTTT.

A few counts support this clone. The CDR3 loop is CASRRQGSSYNSPLHF. CDR3 coding DNA: TGTGCCAGCAGACGACAGGGTAGCTCCTATAATTCACCCCTCCACTTT. V gene TRBV28 combines with J gene TRBJ1-6, with 7 bases matching TRBD1. This CDR3 comprises 16 residues. The ends lost 6 bases at V and 0 bases at J; junction bases unmatched: 5. Germline CDR1 is MDHEN and CDR2 is SYDVKM.

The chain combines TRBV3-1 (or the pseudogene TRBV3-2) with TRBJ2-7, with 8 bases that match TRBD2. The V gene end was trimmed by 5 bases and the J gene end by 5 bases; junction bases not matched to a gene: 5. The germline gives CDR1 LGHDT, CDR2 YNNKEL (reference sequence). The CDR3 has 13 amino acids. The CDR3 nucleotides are TGTGCCAGCAGCTCCGGGAGGGGTAACGAGCAGTACTTC. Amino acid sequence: CASSSGRGNEQYF.

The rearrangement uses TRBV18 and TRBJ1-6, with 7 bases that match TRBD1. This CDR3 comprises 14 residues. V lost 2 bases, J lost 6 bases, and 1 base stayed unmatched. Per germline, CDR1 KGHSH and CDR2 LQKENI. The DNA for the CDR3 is TGTGCCAGCTCACCAGACAGGGCTAATTCACCCCTCCACTTT. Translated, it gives CASSPDRANSPLHF.

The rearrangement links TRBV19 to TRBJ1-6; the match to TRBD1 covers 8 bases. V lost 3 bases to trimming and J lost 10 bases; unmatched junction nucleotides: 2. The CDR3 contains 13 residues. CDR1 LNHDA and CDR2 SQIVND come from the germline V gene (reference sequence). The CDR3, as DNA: TGTGCCAGTAGTATGGACAGGGCCTCACCCCTCCACTTT. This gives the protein CASSMDRASPLHF.